Below, 18 T cell receptor beta chains from the same sample are listed, as sequenced in a study of cytomegalovirus exposure and HLA in healthy donors. 13 Jbeta primers and 60 Vbeta primers were used for the PCR. This table comes from immunoSEQ multiplex PCR, and its TCRdb copy is limited to in-frame clones, with some not included. This table holds about 100,000 clones, less than 80% found once. The sequencing sample was made of PBMCs. The receptors derive from a young man in good health and CMV-seropositive.

V gene TRBV2 combines with J gene TRBJ2-1, with 13 bases aligning to TRBD2. After removal of 10 bases from V and 9 bases from J, the junction contained 9 bases not matched to a gene. Germline V CDR1 and CDR2: SNHLY, FYNNEI. The CDR3 is made up of 14 amino acids. CDR3 sequence reads: CATQLAGGPVEQFF. The DNA for the CDR3 is TGTGCCACCCAACTAGCGGGGGGGCCGGTTGAGCAGTTCTTC.

The gene calls are TRBV15 and TRBJ2-3, with 14 nucleotides matching TRBD2. CDR1 is LNHNV and CDR2 is YYDKDF in the germline V gene (reference sequence). This CDR3 has 17 amino acids. Losses at the gene ends were 5 bases for V and 1 base for J; bases not matched to a gene: 5. CDR3 region: CATSRLAGGPGTDTQYF. The CDR3 DNA reads TGTGCCACCAGCCGACTAGCGGGGGGGCCAGGCACAGATACGCAGTATTTT.

This clone appeared a few times. The rearrangement joins TRBV20-1 to TRBJ1-1; the match to TRBD1 covers 7 bases. The CDR3 is made up of 10 amino acids. J gave up 11 bases and V 6 bases, and 6 bases lay outside the gene matches. Germline CDR1 reads DFQATT; CDR2 reads SNEGSKA (reference sequence). CDR3 DNA sequence: TGCAGTGCACGGGACAGCCGGGCTTTCTTT. Its translation is CSARDSRAFF.

The chain combines TRBV10-3 with TRBJ2-7, with D possibly TRBD1 on 6 matching bases. This CDR3 has 12 amino acids. Trimming shortened V by 4 bases and J by 3 bases, and 7 bases separated the two germline ends. Per the germline V gene, CDR1 is ENHRY and CDR2 is SYGVKD. CDR3 nucleotide sequence: TGTGCCATCAGTGCACAGGGCTACGAGCAGTACTTC. Amino acids: CAISAQGYEQYF.

The chain is built from TRBV9 and TRBJ2-3, with 11 bases fitting TRBD2. The junction had 5 bases not matched to a gene; V was cut back by 2 bases and J by 3 bases. CDR1 and CDR2 (germline): SGDLS, YYNGEE. The CDR3 loop spans 16 amino acids. CDR3 nucleotide sequence: TGTGCCAGCAGCGTCCTAGCGGGGGGAATGACAGATACGCAGTATTTT. It codes for CASSVLAGGMTDTQYF.

This clone showed up just a few times. The chain employs TRBV15 and TRBJ1-5, with D maybe TRBD1 (6 bases). This CDR3 spans 15 amino acids. V was pared by 3 bases and J by 3 bases, with 12 bases between. From germline, CDR1 is LNHNV and CDR2 YYDKDF (reference sequence). CDR3: CATSSYKGDNQPQHF. The CDR3 DNA is TGTGCCACCAGCAGCTATAAGGGGGACAATCAGCCCCAGCATTTT.

J is TRBJ2-4 and V is TRBV10-3, with D tentatively TRBD2 (6 bases). The V end was cut by 2 bases, the J end by 9 bases, with 17 bases between. Germline values: CDR1 ENHRY, CDR2 SYGVKD. There are 15 residues in the CDR3. CDR3 region: CAISEPGLQGGIQYF. The CDR3 DNA reads TGTGCCATCAGTGAGCCAGGACTCCAGGGAGGCATTCAGTACTTC.

The V gene is TRBV6-4, the J gene TRBJ2-5; D remains unclear. V lost 8 bases, J lost 1 base, and 8 bases lay in between. Germline values: CDR1 MRHNA, CDR2 SNTAGT. The CDR3 contains 12 residues. The CDR3 protein is CASEDSQETQYF. The CDR3 coding sequence is TGTGCCAGCGAAGACTCCCAAGAGACCCAGTACTTC.

V usage is TRBV2 and J usage is TRBJ1-5; 8 bases line up with TRBD1. Germline assignment: CDR1 SNHLY and CDR2 FYNNEI. The CDR3 sequence is 15 residues long. V dropped 5 bases and J dropped 7; count of bases not matched to a gene: 10. CDR3 loop: CASSSIPGGRQPQHF. The DNA for the CDR3 is TGTGCCAGCAGTTCGATTCCAGGGGGCCGACAGCCCCAGCATTTT.

The CDR3 DNA reads TGTGCCAGCAGCACGGGGGGTCCGGGGGCCTACAATGAGCAGTTCTTC. This codes for CASSTGGPGAYNEQFF. The genes are TRBV13 and TRBJ2-1; TRBD2 matches 7 bases. V lost 5 bases to trimming and J lost 2 bases; unmatched junction nucleotides: 9. The CDR3 loop spans 16 amino acids. Germline assignment: CDR1 PRHDT and CDR2 FYEKMQ (reference sequence). Complete variable domain (other parts from reference TRBV13 and TRBJ2-1): AAGVIQSPRHLIKEKRETATLKCYPIPRHDTVYWYQQGPGQDPQFLISFYEKMQSDKGSIPDRFSAQQFSDYHSELNMSSLELGDSALYFCASSTGGPGAYNEQFFGPGTRLTVL.

The rearrangement joins TRBV10-2 to TRBJ2-2, with 9 bases that match TRBD1. The germline gives CDR1 WSHSY, CDR2 SAAADI. Trimming cost V 2 bases and J 5 bases; bases outside gene matches: 3. This CDR3 has 15 amino acids. The CDR3: CASSEPGQGTGELFF. CDR3 coding DNA: TGCGCCAGCAGTGAGCCGGGACAGGGTACCGGGGAGCTGTTTTTT.

The chain couples TRBV2 to TRBJ2-1; 7 bases agree with TRBD1. The J segment lost 6 bases and the V segment lost 6 bases, leaving 5 bases of the junction unmatched. This CDR3 comprises 13 residues. Per germline, CDR1 SNHLY and CDR2 FYNNEI. The DNA of the CDR3 is TGTGCCAGCAGAAGGGACAGCCGCAATGAGCAGTTCTTC. This gives the protein CASRRDSRNEQFF.

This clone has more than one count but fewer than ten. This rearrangement joins TRBV6-5 to TRBJ2-7; D gene ambiguous. The germline V gene has CDR1 MNHEY and CDR2 SVGAGI. The germline V and J ends were trimmed by 2 bases and 3 bases, with 8 bases remaining between them. The CDR3 contains 13 residues. The CDR3 here is CASSYDLSYEQYF. The CDR3 DNA reads TGTGCCAGCAGTTACGATCTCAGCTACGAGCAGTACTTC.

The V call is TRBV30, the J call TRBJ1-5; tentatively, D is TRBD1 (5 bases). Between the trimmed V and J ends, which lost 3 bases and 2 bases, there was a span of 11 bases. Per the germline V gene, CDR1 is GTSNPN and CDR2 is SVGIG (reference sequence). The CDR3 consists of 14 residues. The DNA for the CDR3 is TGTGCCTGGAGCTTCGGGGGAGGCAATCAGCCCCAGCATTTT. This codes for CAWSFGGGNQPQHF.

The chain links TRBV7-2 to TRBJ2-7, with 9 positions matching TRBD1. After removal of 5 bases from V and 2 bases from J, the junction contained 4 bases not matched to a gene. The V gene's germline CDR1 is SGHTA and CDR2 FQGNSA. The length of the CDR3 is 14 residues. CDR3 sequence (DNA): TGTGCCAGCAGCGTAGGACAGGGGCCCTACGAGCAGTACTTC. Residues: CASSVGQGPYEQYF.

This rearrangement joins TRBV28 to TRBJ2-3, with TRBD2 matching 10 bases. The germline gives CDR1 MDHEN, CDR2 SYDVKM. After removal of 4 bases from V and 7 bases from J, the junction contained 8 bases not matched to a gene. CDR3 size: 15 residues. In DNA form, the CDR3 reads TGTGCCAGCAGTTGGGGGAGCGGGGGGGCTAATACGCAGTATTTT. It translates to CASSWGSGGANTQYF. Filled out from reference TRBV28 and TRBJ2-3, the complete variable domain reads DVKVTQSSRYLVKRTGEKVFLECVQDMDHENMFWYRQDPGLGLRLIYFSYDVKMKEKGDIPEGYSVSREKKERFSLILESASTNQTSMYLCASSWGSGGANTQYFGPGTRLTVL.

This clone appeared a few times. The gene calls are TRBV5-4 and TRBJ2-5; weak D call: TRBD2 (5 bases). The CDR3 sequence is 14 residues long. Germline V gives CDR1 SGHNT, CDR2 YYREEE (reference sequence). The V gene lost 4 bases and the J gene lost 4 bases, with 14 bases spanning the gap. CDR3 bases: TGTGCCAGCAGCCTAGAAGCGGCCCTAGAGACCCAGTACTTC. Translated: CASSLEAALETQYF.

The V and J genes are TRBV6-6 and TRBJ2-7; 7 bases map to TRBD1. Germline V gene data show CDR1 as MNHNY and CDR2 as SVGAGI (reference sequence). The CDR3 totals 14 residues. The junction had 5 bases not matched to a gene; V was cut back by 2 bases and J by 4 bases. DNA of the CDR3: TGTGCCAGCAGTTACCAGACAGGGATATACGAGCAGTACTTC. This encodes CASSYQTGIYEQYF.